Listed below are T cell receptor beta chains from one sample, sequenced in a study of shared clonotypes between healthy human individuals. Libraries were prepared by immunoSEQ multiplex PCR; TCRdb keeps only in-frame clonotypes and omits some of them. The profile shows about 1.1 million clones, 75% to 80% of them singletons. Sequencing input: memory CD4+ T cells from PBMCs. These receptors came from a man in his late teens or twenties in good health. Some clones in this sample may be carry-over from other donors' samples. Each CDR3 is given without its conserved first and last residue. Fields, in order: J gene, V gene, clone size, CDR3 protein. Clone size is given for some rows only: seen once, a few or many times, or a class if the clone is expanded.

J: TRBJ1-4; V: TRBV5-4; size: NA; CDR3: ASSLAGGSEKLF
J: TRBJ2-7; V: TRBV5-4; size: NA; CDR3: ASSSPGQTYEQY
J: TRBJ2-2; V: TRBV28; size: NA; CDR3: ASSLATWRAELF
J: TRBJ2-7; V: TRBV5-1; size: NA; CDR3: ASSLEGGFHEQY
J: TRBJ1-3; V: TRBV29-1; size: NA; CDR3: SVAKQDSGNTIY
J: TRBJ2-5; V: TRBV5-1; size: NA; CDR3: ASSSVGGAGVRETQY
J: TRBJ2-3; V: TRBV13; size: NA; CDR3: ASSSKGTSGNTQY
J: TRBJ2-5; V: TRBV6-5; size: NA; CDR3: ASSAVVPAETQY
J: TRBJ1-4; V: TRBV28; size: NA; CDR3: ASHTRVLPSEKLF
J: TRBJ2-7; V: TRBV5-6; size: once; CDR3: ASSSPGQGWEQY
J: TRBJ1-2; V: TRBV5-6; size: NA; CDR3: ASSLAERNYGYT
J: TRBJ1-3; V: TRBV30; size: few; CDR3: AWSVTNTIY
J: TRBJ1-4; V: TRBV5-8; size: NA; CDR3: ASFLGSTNEKLF
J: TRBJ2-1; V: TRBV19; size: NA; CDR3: ASSNGVFYNEQF
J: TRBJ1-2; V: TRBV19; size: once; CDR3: ASINRGRSIGYT
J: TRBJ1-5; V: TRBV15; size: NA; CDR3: ATSRAWGGDRNQPQH
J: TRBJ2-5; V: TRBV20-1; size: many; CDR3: SASGVETQY
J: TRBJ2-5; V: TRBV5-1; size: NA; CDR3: ASSLTGGGETQY
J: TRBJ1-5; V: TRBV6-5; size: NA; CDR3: ASRTWNQPQH
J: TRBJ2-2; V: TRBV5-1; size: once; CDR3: ASSLTSGRNTGELF
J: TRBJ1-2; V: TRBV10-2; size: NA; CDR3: ASTRADSYGYT
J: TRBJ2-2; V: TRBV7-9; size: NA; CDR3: ASSLRTSGVTGELF
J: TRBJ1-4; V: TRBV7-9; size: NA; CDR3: ASSLGVRRQTNEKLF
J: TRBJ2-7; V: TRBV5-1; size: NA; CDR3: ASSTGQGNEY
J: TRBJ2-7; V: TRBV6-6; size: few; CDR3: ASSSQGGRGSYEQY
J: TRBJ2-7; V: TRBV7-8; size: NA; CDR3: ASSLETGRKQY
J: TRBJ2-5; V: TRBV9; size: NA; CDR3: ASSPVMGTQY
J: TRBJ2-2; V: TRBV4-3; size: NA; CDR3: ASSRHPGLAQPTGELF
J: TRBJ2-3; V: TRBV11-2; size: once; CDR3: ASSPRPGDTDTQY
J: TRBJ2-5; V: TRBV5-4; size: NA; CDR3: ASSLGPPRYQETQY
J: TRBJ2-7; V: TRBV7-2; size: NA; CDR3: ASSRTGVSYEQY
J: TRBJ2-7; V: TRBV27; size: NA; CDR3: ASSPRFGSAGGSYEQY
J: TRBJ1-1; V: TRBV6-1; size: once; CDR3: ASSLYRAGDTEAF
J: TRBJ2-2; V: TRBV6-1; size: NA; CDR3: ASSVFSAGGATGELF
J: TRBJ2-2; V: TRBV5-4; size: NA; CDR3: ASSLAEKGMGTGELF
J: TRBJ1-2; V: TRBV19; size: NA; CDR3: ASSIGQDYGYT
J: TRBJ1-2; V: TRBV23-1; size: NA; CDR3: ASRHTGRYNYGYT
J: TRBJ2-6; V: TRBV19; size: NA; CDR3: ASSLRGRRAGANVLT
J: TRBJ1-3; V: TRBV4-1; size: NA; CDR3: ASSLAGTGTTSSGNTIY
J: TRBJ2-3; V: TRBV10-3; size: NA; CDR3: AIMDPEGGHTDTQY
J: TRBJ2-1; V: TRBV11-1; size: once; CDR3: ASTPDRGDNEQF
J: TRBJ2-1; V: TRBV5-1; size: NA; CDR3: ASSLDRPTYNEQF
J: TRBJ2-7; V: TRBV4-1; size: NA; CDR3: ASSQAFGTSGPTGEQY
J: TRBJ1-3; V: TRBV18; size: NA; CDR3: ASSPDSGDTIY
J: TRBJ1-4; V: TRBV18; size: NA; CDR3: ASSPFRFGTPATNEKLF
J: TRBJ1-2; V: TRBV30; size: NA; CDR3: AWSDGNYGYT
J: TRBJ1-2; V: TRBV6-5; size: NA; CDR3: ASSFGTMGQNYGYT
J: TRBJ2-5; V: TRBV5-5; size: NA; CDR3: ASSFPVPRGQETQY
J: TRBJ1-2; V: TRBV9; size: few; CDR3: ASSPWGAASGQGGPNYGYT
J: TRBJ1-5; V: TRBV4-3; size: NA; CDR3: ASSQGYSSYQPQH
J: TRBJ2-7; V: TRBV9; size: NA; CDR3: ASSVGGGTSSYEQY
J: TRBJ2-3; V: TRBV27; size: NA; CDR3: ASSFTVTDTQY
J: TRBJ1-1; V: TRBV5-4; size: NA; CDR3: ASSVGTAEAF